What follows are 10 T cell receptor beta chains derived from one specimen sequenced in a study of T cell responses to AZD1222 COVID-19 vaccine. TCRdb keeps only in-frame clones here, not all; method: immunoSEQ multiplex PCR. The table records about 140,000 clones, 88% of them present only once. The sample here was peripheral blood, taken on day 0 of AZD1222 vaccination. These receptors were taken from an adult in good health.

The gene calls are TRBV4-1 and TRBJ2-7, with D maybe TRBD2 (7 bases). V was trimmed by 0 bases and J by 2 bases, leaving 14 bases between them. The germline V gene encodes CDR1 MGHRA and CDR2 YSYEKL. The CDR3 covers 16 residues. The CDR3 sequence: CASSQERGAGAYEQYF. The CDR3 DNA reads as TGCGCCAGCAGCCAAGAACGGGGGGCAGGAGCCTACGAGCAGTACTTC.

The count of this clone is one. This rearrangement joins TRBV6-5 to TRBJ2-1; 8 bases match TRBD2. V trimming: 0 bases; J trimming: 12 bases; junction bases outside the gene matches: 10. The CDR3 consists of 15 residues. Per germline, CDR1 MNHEY and CDR2 SVGAGI. CDR3 nucleotide sequence: TGTGCCAGCAGTTACTCGTGGCTAGCGGGTGTGGGGCAGTTCTTC. Its protein is CASSYSWLAGVGQFF.

The chain is built from TRBV7-6 and TRBJ2-1; TRBD1 matches at 10 bases. CDR1 and CDR2 from the germline V gene are SGHVS and FNYEAQ. The junction had 10 bases not matched to a gene; V was cut back by 5 bases and J by 9 bases. The CDR3 is made up of 15 amino acids. In nucleotides, the CDR3 is TGTGCCAGCAGCCCTGGACAGGGGGAATGGAGTGAGCAGTTCTTC. Translating gives CASSPGQGEWSEQFF.

The chain has TRBV15 and TRBJ1-1, with 8 bases fitting TRBD1. The germline V gene has CDR1 LNHNV and CDR2 YYDKDF (reference sequence). Unmatched junction bases numbered 9, after V lost 5 bases and J lost 1 base. The CDR3 totals 16 residues. In nucleotides, the CDR3 is TGTGCCACCAGCTTGACAGGGGAGGTTCCGAACACTGAAGCTTTCTTT. Translating it yields CATSLTGEVPNTEAFF. Variable domain in full (rest from reference TRBV15 and TRBJ1-1): DAMVIQNPRYQVTQFGKPVTLSCSQTLNHNVMYWYQQKSSQAPKLLFHYYDKDFNNEADTPDNFQSRRPNTSFCFLDIRSPGLGDTAMYLCATSLTGEVPNTEAFFGQGTRLTVV.

V is TRBV19 and J is TRBJ1-2; 9 nucleotides match TRBD1. V gave up 5 bases and J gave up 4 bases; unmatched junction bases: 8. The CDR3 runs 15 residues. CDR1 is LNHDA and CDR2 is SQIVND in the germline V gene (reference sequence). The CDR3 nucleotides read TGTGCCAGTAGTCCCGGGGACAGGGAAATCTATGGCTACACCTTC. This translates into CASSPGDREIYGYTF.

J is TRBJ2-2 and V is TRBV7-9, with 7 bases aligning to TRBD2. Germline CDR1 is SEHNR and CDR2 is FQNEAQ (reference sequence). The CDR3 runs to 18 residues. V was clipped by 5 bases and J by 3 bases; unmatched bases: 15. As DNA, the CDR3 is TGTGCCAGCAGCACACAGAAGCTAGCGGCAGCCTACACCGGGGAGCTGTTTTTT. Translated: CASSTQKLAAAYTGELFF.

The V and J genes are TRBV30 and TRBJ2-7; 7 positions agree with TRBD1. CDR1 GTSNPN and CDR2 SVGIG come from the germline V gene (reference sequence). The CDR3 runs to 14 residues. The V gene end was trimmed by 2 bases and the J gene end by 2 bases; junction bases not matched to a gene: 6. The CDR3 sequence: CAWSTTGAPYEQYF. For the CDR3, the DNA is TGTGCCTGGAGTACCACAGGGGCCCCCTACGAGCAGTACTTC.

This CDR3 reads CASRGGAGTEAFF. The CDR3 DNA sequence: TGCGCCAGCAGGGGGGGCGCGGGTACTGAAGCTTTCTTT. The rearrangement uses TRBV4-1 and TRBJ1-1, with D tentatively TRBD1 (6 bases). The V end lost 6 bases, the J end lost 5 bases, and 13 bases lay between the germline ends. CDR1 is MGHRA, CDR2 YSYEKL, per germline. This CDR3 contains 13 residues.

The gene calls are TRBV19 and TRBJ2-3; 9 nucleotides match TRBD2. J gave up 7 bases and V 7 bases, and 6 bases lay outside the gene matches. Looked up from germline, CDR1 is LNHDA and CDR2 is SQIVND (reference sequence). This CDR3 region has 13 residues. The CDR3 here is CASNQSGRNTQYF. For the CDR3, the DNA is TGTGCCAGTAATCAAAGCGGGAGGAATACGCAGTATTTT. The full variable domain, its missing parts supplied by reference TRBV19 and TRBJ2-3, is DGGITQSPKYLFRKEGQNVTLSCEQNLNHDAMYWYRQDPGQGLRLIYYSQIVNDFQKGDIAEGYSVSREKKESFPLTVTSAQKNPTAFYLCASNQSGRNTQYFGPGTRLTVL.

The chain recombines TRBV9 with TRBJ2-2; D is perhaps TRBD2 (6 bases). The length of the CDR3 is 16 residues. Trimming removed 4 bases at V and 3 bases at J, with 16 bases between. Germline V gene lookup returns CDR1 SGDLS and CDR2 YYNGEE. In DNA form, the CDR3 reads TGTGCCAGCAGCCCTCGTTGGGGACTCTACACCGGGGAGCTGTTTTTT. Its protein is CASSPRWGLYTGELFF. Full variable domain (outside the CDR3, taken from reference TRBV9 and TRBJ2-2): DSGVTQTPKHLITATGQRVTLRCSPRSGDLSVYWYQQSLDQGLQFLIQYYNGEERAKGNILERFSAQQFPDLHSELNLSSLELGDSALYFCASSPRWGLYTGELFFGEGSRLTVL.